These T cell receptor beta chains were read from a single sample in a study of blood T cell repertoires in COVID-19. Profiled with immunoSEQ multiplex PCR; TCRdb holds only in-frame clones, not every one. The repertoire holds around 140,000 clones, with around 89% as singletons. Sequenced material: peripheral blood. These receptors were obtained from a man between 65 and 85 years old with active COVID-19. Each CDR3 is given with its conserved first and last residue. D genes are given only for firm matches. Clone sizes are given selectively: once, few, many, or a class where the clone is expanded.

j_gene | v_gene | abundance | d_gene | CDR3aa | CDR3nt
TRBJ2-7 | TRBV28 | . | TRBD1 | CASSLTDRDGEQYF | TGTGCCAGCAGCTTAACCGACAGGGACGGCGAGCAGTACTTC
TRBJ2-7 | TRBV6-5 | . | . | CASSQGRALAYEQYF | TGTGCCAGCAGTCAGGGGAGGGCACTAGCCTACGAGCAGTACTTC
TRBJ2-7 | TRBV2 | . | . | CASSRGEVTYEQYF | TGTGCCAGCAGCAGGGGGGAGGTTACCTACGAGCAGTACTTC
TRBJ1-4 | TRBV5-6 | . | TRBD1 | CASSLQGASPTNEKLFF | TGTGCCAGCAGCTTGCAGGGGGCCAGTCCAACTAATGAAAAACTGTTTTTT
TRBJ1-1 | TRBV30 | . | . | CAWTLRGRNTEAFF | TGTGCCTGGACCTTAAGGGGCAGGAACACTGAAGCTTTCTTT
TRBJ2-7 | TRBV29-1 | . | TRBD2 | CSVVPAGNYEQYF | TGCAGCGTTGTCCCAGCGGGGAACTACGAGCAGTACTTC
TRBJ2-7 | TRBV27 | . | TRBD2 | CASSLSSSGASYEQYF | TGTGCCAGCAGTTTATCGTCTAGCGGAGCCTCCTACGAGCAGTACTTC
TRBJ2-1 | TRBV3-1/TRBV3-2 | . | TRBD2 | CASSQGTSGARGPNEQFF | TGTGCCAGCAGCCAAGGGACTAGCGGGGCGCGAGGCCCCAATGAGCAGTTCTTC
TRBJ2-7 | TRBV5-1 | . | TRBD2 | CASSLVFGLAPAEQYF | TGCGCCAGCAGCTTGGTCTTTGGACTAGCCCCCGCCGAGCAGTACTTC
TRBJ2-1 | TRBV6-5 | . | . | CASSPVGLYNEQFF | TGTGCCAGCAGTCCCGTTGGACTCTACAATGAGCAGTTCTTC
TRBJ2-5 | TRBV14 | . | TRBD2 | CASSARTSGRKETQYF | TGTGCCAGCAGCGCCCGGACTAGCGGGAGGAAAGAGACCCAGTACTTC
TRBJ2-2 | TRBV2 | . | TRBD2 | CASSERSGRATGELFF | TGTGCCAGCAGTGAACGGAGCGGGAGGGCCACCGGGGAGCTGTTTTTT
TRBJ2-1 | TRBV15 | . | . | CATSRRGVTKYNEQFF | TGTGCCACCAGCAGAAGGGGCGTTACCAAATACAATGAGCAGTTCTTC
TRBJ2-7 | TRBV4-1 | . | TRBD1 | CASSHSDRGDEQYF | TGCGCCAGCAGCCATTCAGACAGGGGAGACGAGCAGTACTTC
TRBJ2-7 | TRBV27 | . | . | CASNPVGSSYEQYF | TGTGCCAGCAACCCCGTAGGGAGCTCCTACGAGCAGTACTTC
TRBJ2-7 | TRBV28 | . | TRBD1 | CASSSGTDSEQYF | TGTGCCAGCAGTTCCGGGACAGACAGCGAGCAGTACTTC
TRBJ2-3 | TRBV9 | once | TRBD1 | CASERTGDFTDTQYF | TGTGCCAGCGAACGGACAGGGGATTTTACAGATACGCAGTATTTT
TRBJ2-7 | TRBV4-2 | . | . | CASSLSRGYEQYF | TGTGCCAGCAGCCTTAGCAGGGGCTACGAGCAGTACTTC
TRBJ2-3 | TRBV5-4 | . | . | CASMATGTDTQYF | TGTGCCAGCATGGCAACAGGGACAGATACGCAGTATTTT
TRBJ2-7 | TRBV15 | . | . | CATSRVMENEQYF | TGTGCCACCAGCAGAGTAATGGAGAACGAGCAGTACTTC
TRBJ2-7 | TRBV7-9 | . | . | CASSPRDIIYEQYF | TGTGCCAGCAGCCCACGGGACATAATCTACGAGCAGTACTTC
TRBJ2-7 | TRBV29-1 | . | . | CSVVKVGVEQYF | TGCAGCGTTGTAAAGGTCGGGGTCGAGCAGTACTTC
TRBJ2-5 | TRBV3-1/TRBV3-2 | . | TRBD2 | CASRPTSSGRMETQYF | TGTGCCAGCAGACCGACCTCTAGCGGGAGGATGGAGACCCAGTACTTC
TRBJ2-5 | TRBV30 | . | . | CAWSGGHQETQYF | TGTGCCTGGAGTGGGGGGCATCAAGAGACCCAGTACTTC
TRBJ2-1 | TRBV4-1 | . | TRBD2 | CASSQEAAGVRNEQFF | TGCGCCAGCAGCCAAGAAGCAGCGGGAGTCAGAAATGAGCAGTTCTTC
TRBJ2-7 | TRBV5-4 | . | . | CASSLRGSYEQYF | TGTGCCAGCAGCTTGAGGGGCTCCTACGAGCAGTACTTC
TRBJ2-1 | TRBV5-1 | . | . | CASTRAGENYNEQFF | TGCGCCAGCACTCGGGCAGGGGAGAACTACAATGAGCAGTTCTTC